A single sample gave rise to the 9 T cell receptor beta chains below, sequenced in a study of cytomegalovirus exposure and HLA in healthy donors. Use of 60 Vbeta and 13 Jbeta primers characterized the PCR. Assay: immunoSEQ multiplex PCR; the TCRdb copy retains only in-frame clones and omits some. Of about 150,000 clones in the sample, over 60% are singletons; the top ten hold 1.5% to 2%. The material sequenced was PBMCs. Receptors originate from a young woman in good health and CMV-seronegative.

The rearrangement uses TRBV6-1 and TRBJ2-7; 9 nucleotides match TRBD2. V lost 2 bases and J lost 3; bases outside the gene matches: 2. The CDR3 has 14 residues. In germline, CDR1 is MNHNS, CDR2 SASEGT. CDR3 region: CASSEIAGVYEQYF. The CDR3 DNA is TGTGCCAGCAGTGAAATAGCGGGGGTCTACGAGCAGTACTTC.

CDR3 coding DNA: TGTGCCAGTAGTGGAGGGGTCCCCCTCTATGGCTACACCTTC. Amino acid sequence: CASSGGVPLYGYTF. The chain combines TRBV19 with TRBJ1-2; weak D call: TRBD1 (5 bases). The germline V gene has CDR1 LNHDA and CDR2 SQIVND (reference sequence). V was pared by 5 bases and J by 4 bases, with 14 bases between. CDR3 size: 14 residues.

The CDR3 DNA reads as TGTGCCAGCAGCCAAGACCTGACGGGAGCTATTAAAGCTTTCTTT. It specifies CASSQDLTGAIKAFF. The chain joins TRBV14 to TRBJ1-1, with D hard to call. CDR3 length equals 15 residues. V lost 0 bases and J 9 bases, leaving 17 bases between the germline ends. Germline CDR1 reads SGHDN; CDR2 reads FVKESK.

The chain combines TRBV19 with TRBJ1-1; D possibly corresponds to TRBD1 (5 bases). The CDR3 is 14 residues long. Germline values: CDR1 LNHDA, CDR2 SQIVND (reference sequence). The V gene lost 7 bases and the J gene lost 3 bases, with 15 bases spanning the gap. CDR3 sequence (DNA): TGTGCCAGTATGCCACGGGCGGGGGACACTGAAGCTTTCTTT. It encodes CASMPRAGDTEAFF.

The chain employs TRBV6-1 and TRBJ1-5; the match to TRBD1 covers 10 bases. The V segment lost 6 bases and the J segment 4 bases; nucleotides outside the gene matches: 6. Germline CDR1 and CDR2: MNHNS and SASEGT. The CDR3 extends over 15 amino acids. CDR3 region: CASRETGGRNQPQHF. In DNA form, the CDR3 reads TGTGCCAGCAGAGAGACAGGGGGCCGAAATCAGCCCCAGCATTTT.

The gene calls are TRBV5-6 and TRBJ1-3, with TRBD1 as a possible D gene (5 bases). V was pared by 2 bases and J by 0 bases, with 12 bases between. CDR3 length equals 16 residues. Germline CDR1 reads SGHDT; CDR2 reads YYEEEE. CDR3 nucleotides: TGTGCCAGCAGCTTTTTGAGACAGAACTCTGGAAACACCATATATTTT. It is translated as CASSFLRQNSGNTIYF.

This clone was seen once. This chain joins TRBV28 and TRBJ2-7; 7 bases fit TRBD1. The germline CDR1 and CDR2 sequences are MDHEN and SYDVKM. The CDR3 has 16 amino acids. The V segment lost 3 bases and the J segment 5 bases; nucleotides outside the gene matches: 13. CDR3 amino acids: CASSLAGGTLGHEQYF. CDR3 DNA: TGTGCCAGCAGTTTGGCAGGGGGTACTCTTGGTCACGAGCAGTACTTC.

This clone was observed a few times. The V call is TRBV5-6, the J call TRBJ2-1, with 8 bases identical to TRBD2. The CDR3 covers 15 residues. CDR1 and CDR2 (germline): SGHDT, YYEEEE. Trimming took 0 bases from V and 6 from J; bases not matched to a gene: 5. The CDR3 sequence: CASSLGAGVGNEQFF. CDR3 nucleotide sequence: TGTGCCAGCAGCTTGGGAGCGGGAGTCGGCAATGAGCAGTTCTTC.

The chain recombines TRBV19 with TRBJ2-2, with 7 bases matching TRBD2. This CDR3 comprises 14 residues. J gave up 6 bases and V 10 bases, and 11 bases lay outside the gene matches. CDR1 is LNHDA and CDR2 is SQIVND in the germline V gene (reference sequence). The CDR3 spells CATRRREGAGELFF. The DNA for the CDR3 is TGTGCCACCCGAAGGAGGGAGGGCGCCGGGGAGCTGTTTTTT.